These 19 T cell receptor beta chains came from one sample sequenced in a study of blood T cell repertoires in COVID-19. Sequenced by immunoSEQ multiplex PCR; TCRdb stores in-frame clones only, minus some. The sample carries about 240,000 clones, roughly 88% recorded once. Sequenced material: peripheral blood. All receptors come from a woman aged 25 to 45 with acute or convalescent COVID-19.

This clone came up a few times. V gene TRBV5-1 combines with J gene TRBJ2-7; 14 bases fit TRBD2. Germline CDR1 and CDR2: SGHRS and YFSETQ. V lost 4 bases, J lost 3 bases, and 6 bases stayed unmatched. The CDR3 is 16 residues long. Written as DNA, the CDR3 is TGCGCCAGCAGCGCGGGACTAGCGGGAGCTGGCTACGAGCAGTACTTC. Its translation is CASSAGLAGAGYEQYF.

V is TRBV5-1 and J is TRBJ2-7; 14 bases align to TRBD2. CDR3 length equals 14 residues. V was clipped by 4 bases and J by 6 bases; unmatched bases: 3. From germline, CDR1 is SGHRS and CDR2 YFSETQ. The CDR3 loop reads CASSTGLAGGEQYF. The CDR3 region has the DNA TGCGCCAGCAGCACCGGACTAGCGGGAGGCGAGCAGTACTTC.

CDR3 DNA sequence: TGCGCCAGCAGCCAAGAACGTGCGTTAGCTAACTATGGCTACACCTTC. Translation gives CASSQERALANYGYTF. The rearrangement links TRBV4-1 to TRBJ1-2; D remains ambiguous. Germline CDR1 and CDR2: MGHRA and YSYEKL. The V end was cut by 0 bases, the J end by 0 bases, with 11 bases between. The CDR3 has 16 amino acids.

The gene calls are TRBV7-9 and TRBJ2-7; D possibly corresponds to TRBD1 (6 bases). Germline V gene sequence: CDR1 SEHNR, CDR2 FQNEAQ (reference sequence). V gave up 5 bases and J gave up 6 bases, with 14 bases separating them. The length of the CDR3 is 13 residues. CDR3 loop: CASSPPTRGEQYF. The CDR3 DNA follows: TGTGCCAGCAGCCCCCCCACCAGGGGCGAGCAGTACTTC.

The chain combines TRBV11-3 with TRBJ2-3, with TRBD1 matching over 9 bases. CDR3 length equals 15 residues. Trimming took 4 bases from V and 3 from J; bases not matched to a gene: 5. Germline V gene data show CDR1 as SGHNT and CDR2 as YENEEA. CDR3 nucleotides: TGTGCCAGCAGCTCTGGACAGGGGTGGACAGATACGCAGTATTTT. Encoded protein: CASSSGQGWTDTQYF.

The chain has TRBV4-3 and TRBJ2-7; the D gene is possibly TRBD1 (5 bases). V lost 1 base and J 3 bases, leaving 16 bases between the germline ends. The CDR3 spans 16 residues. Per the germline V gene, CDR1 is LGHNA and CDR2 is YSLEER. The CDR3 is CASSQGVAGSDYEQYF. CDR3 coding DNA: TGCGCCAGCAGCCAAGGGGTGGCAGGGTCAGACTACGAGCAGTACTTC.

This sequence joins TRBV20-1 and TRBJ2-7, with D possibly being TRBD2 (5 bases). Per germline, CDR1 DFQATT and CDR2 SNEGSKA (reference sequence). Trimming took 3 bases from V and 2 from J, leaving 11 bases between them. The CDR3 length is 13 residues. The CDR3 here is CSASQSGPYEQYF. The CDR3 DNA reads as TGCAGTGCTAGTCAAAGCGGCCCCTACGAGCAGTACTTC.

The J gene is TRBJ1-4, the V gene TRBV2; D may be TRBD1 (5 bases). The CDR3 is 14 residues long. V gave up 7 bases and J gave up 8 bases, with 17 bases separating them. Looked up from germline, CDR1 is SNHLY and CDR2 is FYNNEI. Here the CDR3 DNA reads TGTGCCAGCACCGATGGAGGGGTTAGAGAAAAACTGTTTTTT. Residues: CASTDGGVREKLFF.

The chain links TRBV6-4 to TRBJ1-5; no reliable D call. V shed 2 bases and J shed 4 bases, with 27 bases lying between them. Germline V gene lookup returns CDR1 MRHNA and CDR2 SNTAGT. The CDR3 length is 20 residues. CDR3 region: CASSDPNPWTLGQVNQPQHF. CDR3 nucleotides: TGTGCCAGCAGTGACCCCAATCCTTGGACTCTAGGGCAGGTTAATCAGCCCCAGCATTTT.

This rearrangement joins TRBV7-2 to TRBJ2-2; D ambiguous. This CDR3 region has 14 residues. The germline gives CDR1 SGHTA, CDR2 FQGNSA. V was shortened by 1 base and J by 4 bases, with 7 bases between the two germline ends. CDR3 amino acids: CASSLDFRTGELFF. The CDR3 bases are TGTGCCAGCAGCTTAGATTTCCGCACCGGGGAGCTGTTTTTT.

This chain connects TRBV6-5 to TRBJ1-1; D is perhaps TRBD1 (5 bases). Germline V gives CDR1 MNHEY, CDR2 SVGAGI. Between the trimmed V and J ends, which lost 5 bases and 4 bases, there was a span of 11 bases. There are 13 residues in the CDR3. The CDR3 reads CASSNGGTTEAFF. The CDR3 DNA sequence: TGTGCCAGCAGTAACGGCGGGACCACTGAAGCTTTCTTT.

This clone has more than one count but fewer than ten. The chain combines TRBV5-1 with TRBJ2-7, with D maybe TRBD2 (5 bases). This CDR3 is 14 amino acids long. V was trimmed by 0 bases and J by 5 bases, leaving 12 bases between them. Per germline, CDR1 SGHRS and CDR2 YFSETQ. The CDR3 loop reads CASSLEPGTDEQYF. The CDR3 DNA is TGCGCCAGCAGCTTGGAACCGGGAACCGACGAGCAGTACTTC.

This chain connects TRBV7-2 to TRBJ1-3; tentatively, D is TRBD1 (6 bases). CDR1 and CDR2 from the germline V gene are SGHTA and FQGNSA. Deletions cut 5 bases from V and 5 bases from J, with 13 bases between. This CDR3 comprises 14 residues. The DNA for the CDR3 is TGTGCCAGCAGCGTAACAGGGTTCCGAAACACCATATATTTT. Translation: CASSVTGFRNTIYF.

The rearrangement joins TRBV11-2 to TRBJ1-6; weak D call: TRBD1 (6 bases). The CDR3 consists of 14 residues. The V and J ends lost 5 bases and 11 bases respectively, with 16 bases between them. CDR1 is SGHAT, CDR2 FQNNGV, per germline. CDR3 protein: CASSPWGKGAPLHF. The CDR3 DNA sequence: TGTGCCAGCAGCCCCTGGGGTAAGGGGGCACCCCTCCACTTT.

The CDR3 region has the DNA TGTGCCAGCAGTGATGACCGGAGAGAGGAAAAACTGTTTTTT. This translates into CASSDDRREEKLFF. The chain links TRBV6-1 to TRBJ1-4, with D hard to call. Germline assignment: CDR1 MNHNS and CDR2 SASEGT. The CDR3 extends over 14 amino acids. Trimming pared 3 bases from V and 8 bases from J, leaving 13 bases between.

V gene TRBV5-1 combines with J gene TRBJ2-7; perhaps TRBD2 as D (5 bases). This CDR3 has 17 amino acids. CDR1 and CDR2 (germline): SGHRS, YFSETQ. Deletions cut 0 bases from V and 2 bases from J, with 18 bases between. The CDR3 loop reads CASSLGSGGARTYEQYF. Here the CDR3 DNA reads TGCGCCAGCAGCTTGGGGTCCGGAGGAGCCCGAACCTACGAGCAGTACTTC. Filled out from reference TRBV5-1 and TRBJ2-7, the complete variable domain reads KAGVTQTPRYLIKTRGQQVTLSCSPISGHRSVSWYQQTPGQGLQFLFEYFSETQRNKGNFPGRFSGRQFSNSRSEMNVSTLELGDSALYLCASSLGSGGARTYEQYFGPGTRLTVT.

The chain joins TRBV6-5 to TRBJ1-5, with 7 bases identical to TRBD1. Germline V CDR1 and CDR2: MNHEY, SVGAGI. CDR3 size: 14 residues. The ends lost 8 bases at V and 3 bases at J; junction bases unmatched: 7. CDR3: CASDLTGLNQPQHF. CDR3 in DNA: TGTGCCAGCGATCTGACAGGGCTCAATCAGCCCCAGCATTTT.

This clone turned up a few times. The V gene is TRBV27, the J gene TRBJ1-6, with D perhaps matching TRBD1 (5 bases). Germline V lookup: CDR1 MNHEY, CDR2 SMNVEV (reference sequence). Deletions cut 6 bases from V and 4 bases from J, with 13 bases between. The CDR3 has 15 residues. The CDR3 reads CASSFRQTYNSPLHF. CDR3 in DNA: TGTGCCAGCAGCTTCCGACAGACTTATAATTCACCCCTCCACTTT.

V is TRBV5-1 and J is TRBJ1-2; D is perhaps TRBD1 (6 bases). CDR1 and CDR2 from the germline V gene are SGHRS and YFSETQ. V was cut by 1 base and J by 8 bases, with 18 bases left in between. The CDR3 extends over 15 amino acids. The chain's CDR3 is CASSLSGEHSRGYTF. The CDR3 DNA sequence: TGCGCCAGCAGCTTGTCAGGGGAGCATTCAAGAGGCTACACCTTC.